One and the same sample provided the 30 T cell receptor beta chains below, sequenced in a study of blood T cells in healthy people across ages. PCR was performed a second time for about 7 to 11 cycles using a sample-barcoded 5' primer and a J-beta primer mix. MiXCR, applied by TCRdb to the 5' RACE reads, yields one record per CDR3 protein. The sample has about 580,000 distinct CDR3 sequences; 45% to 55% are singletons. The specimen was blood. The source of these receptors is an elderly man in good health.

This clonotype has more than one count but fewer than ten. CDR3 amino acids: CASSLVANQETQYF. CDR3 nucleotide sequence: TGTGCCAGCAGCTTAGTGGCGAACCAAGAGACCCAGTACTTC. This rearrangement joins TRBV7-3 to TRBJ2-5; no definite D call. From germline, CDR1 is SGHTA and CDR2 FQGTGA. V lost 2 bases to trimming and J lost 0 bases, with 7 bases between them. This CDR3 is 14 amino acids long.

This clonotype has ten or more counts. The CDR3 nucleotides are TGTGCCAGCAGCCATAGGGCGGAGACCCAGTACTTC. Protein sequence: CASSHRAETQYF. V usage is TRBV3-1 and J usage is TRBJ2-5; no clear D. Germline CDR1 and CDR2: LGHDT and YNNKEL (reference sequence). V gave up 3 bases and J gave up 5 bases, with 7 bases separating them. This CDR3 is built from 12 residues.

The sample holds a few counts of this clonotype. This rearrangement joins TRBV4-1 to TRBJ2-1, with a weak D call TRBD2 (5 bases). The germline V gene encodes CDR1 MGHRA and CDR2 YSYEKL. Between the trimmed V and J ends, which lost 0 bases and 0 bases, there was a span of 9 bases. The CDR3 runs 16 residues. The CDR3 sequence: CASSQDLAGSYNEQFF. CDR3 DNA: TGCGCCAGCAGCCAAGACCTAGCTGGCTCCTACAATGAGCAGTTCTTC.

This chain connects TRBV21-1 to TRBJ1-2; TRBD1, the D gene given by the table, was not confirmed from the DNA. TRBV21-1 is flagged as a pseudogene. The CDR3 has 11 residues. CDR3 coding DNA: TGTACCAGCACCCCCAACTATGGCTACACCTTC. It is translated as CTSTPNYGYTF.

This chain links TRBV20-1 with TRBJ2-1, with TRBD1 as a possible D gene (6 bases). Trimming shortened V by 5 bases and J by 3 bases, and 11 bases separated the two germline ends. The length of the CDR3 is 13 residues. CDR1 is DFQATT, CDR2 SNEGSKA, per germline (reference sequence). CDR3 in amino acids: CSAGPRGYNEQFF. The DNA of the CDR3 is TGCAGTGCTGGCCCCAGGGGCTACAATGAGCAGTTCTTC.

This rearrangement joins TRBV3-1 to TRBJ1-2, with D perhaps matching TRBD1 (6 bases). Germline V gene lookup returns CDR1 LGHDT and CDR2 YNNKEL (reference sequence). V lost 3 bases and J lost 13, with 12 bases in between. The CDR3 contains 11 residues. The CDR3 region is CASSQTGYLTF. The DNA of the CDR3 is TGTGCCAGCAGCCAGACAGGCTACCTCACCTTC.

The CDR3 is CASSLSLDKAKNIQYF. The CDR3, as DNA: TGTGCCAGCAGTTTATCCCTGGATAAGGCCAAAAACATTCAGTACTTC. The chain has TRBV27 and TRBJ2-4; D is unresolved. Trimming took 0 bases from V and 1 from J, leaving 10 bases between them. The CDR3 covers 16 residues. Germline loops: CDR1 MNHEY, CDR2 SMNVEV (reference sequence).

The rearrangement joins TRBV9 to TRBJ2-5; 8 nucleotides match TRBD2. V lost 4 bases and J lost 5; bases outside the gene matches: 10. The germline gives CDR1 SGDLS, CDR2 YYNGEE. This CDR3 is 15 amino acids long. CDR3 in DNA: TGTGCCAGCAGCTTTGGGACTAGGCCCGTGGAGACCCAGTACTTC. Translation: CASSFGTRPVETQYF.

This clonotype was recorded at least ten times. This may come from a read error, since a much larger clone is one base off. The CDR3 reads CASRRRPYNEQFF. The CDR3 DNA is TGTGCCAGCAGGCGTCGGCCCTACAATGAGCAGTTCTTC. The rearrangement uses TRBV6-5 and TRBJ2-1; D not resolved. Deletions cut 6 bases from V and 2 bases from J, with 8 bases between. Germline V gene lookup returns CDR1 MNHEY and CDR2 SVGAGI. The CDR3 spans 13 residues.

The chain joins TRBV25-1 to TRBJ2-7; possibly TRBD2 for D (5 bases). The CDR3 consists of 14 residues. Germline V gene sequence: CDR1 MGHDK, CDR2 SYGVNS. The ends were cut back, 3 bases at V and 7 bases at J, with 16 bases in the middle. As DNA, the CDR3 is TGTGCCAGCAGTGAGGGTAGCGTCTACAATGAGCAGTACTTC. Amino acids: CASSEGSVYNEQYF.

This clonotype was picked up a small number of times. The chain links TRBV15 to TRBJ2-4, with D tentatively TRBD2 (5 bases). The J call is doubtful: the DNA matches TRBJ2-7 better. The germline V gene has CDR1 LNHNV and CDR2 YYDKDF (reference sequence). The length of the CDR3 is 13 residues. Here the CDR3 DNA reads TGTGCCACCAGCAGAGATGGGAGAGACGAGCAGTACTTC. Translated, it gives CATSRDGRDEQYF.

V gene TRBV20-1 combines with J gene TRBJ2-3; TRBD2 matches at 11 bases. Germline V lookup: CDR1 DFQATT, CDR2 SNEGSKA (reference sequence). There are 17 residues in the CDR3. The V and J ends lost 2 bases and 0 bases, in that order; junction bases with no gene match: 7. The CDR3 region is CSARKASGRISTDTQYF. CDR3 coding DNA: TGCAGTGCTAGAAAGGCTAGCGGGAGGATTAGCACAGATACGCAGTATTTT.

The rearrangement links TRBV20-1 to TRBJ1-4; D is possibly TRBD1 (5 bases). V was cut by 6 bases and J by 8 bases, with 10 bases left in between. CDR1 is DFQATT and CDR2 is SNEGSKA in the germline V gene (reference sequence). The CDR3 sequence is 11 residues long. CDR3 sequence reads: CSAGGSEKLFF. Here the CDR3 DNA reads TGCAGTGCGGGGGGGAGCGAAAAACTGTTTTTT.

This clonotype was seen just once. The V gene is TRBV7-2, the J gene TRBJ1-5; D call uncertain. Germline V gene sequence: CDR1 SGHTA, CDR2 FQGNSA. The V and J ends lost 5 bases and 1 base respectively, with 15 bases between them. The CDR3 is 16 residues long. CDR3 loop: CASSPRVEVSNQPQHF. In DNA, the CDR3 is TGTGCCAGCAGCCCTAGGGTAGAGGTGAGCAATCAGCCCCAGCATTTT.

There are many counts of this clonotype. The CDR3 DNA is TGTGCCAGCAGCGACGGACAGGGGACAGGAAACATTCAGTACTTC. Amino acid sequence: CASSDGQGTGNIQYF. V usage is TRBV7-9 and J usage is TRBJ2-4; the match to TRBD1 covers 9 bases. This CDR3 has 15 residues. Per germline, CDR1 SEHNR and CDR2 FQNEAQ (reference sequence). The V segment lost 5 bases and the J segment 6 bases; nucleotides outside the gene matches: 8.

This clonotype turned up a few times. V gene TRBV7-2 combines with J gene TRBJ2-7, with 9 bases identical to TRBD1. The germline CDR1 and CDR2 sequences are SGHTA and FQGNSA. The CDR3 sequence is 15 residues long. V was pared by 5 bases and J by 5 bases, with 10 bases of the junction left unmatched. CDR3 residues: CASSVSGTGYDEQYF. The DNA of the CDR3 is TGTGCCAGCAGCGTATCGGGGACAGGGTACGACGAGCAGTACTTC. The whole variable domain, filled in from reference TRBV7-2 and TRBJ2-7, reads GAGVSQSPSNKVTEKGKDVELRCDPISGHTALYWYRQSLGQGLEFLIYFQGNSAPDKSGLPSDRFSAERTGGSVSTLTIQRTQQEDSAVYLCASSVSGTGYDEQYFGPGTRLTVT.

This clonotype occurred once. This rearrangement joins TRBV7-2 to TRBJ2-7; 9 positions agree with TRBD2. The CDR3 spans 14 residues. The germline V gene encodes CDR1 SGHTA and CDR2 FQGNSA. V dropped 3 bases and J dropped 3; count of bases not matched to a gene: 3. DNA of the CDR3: TGTGCCAGCAGCTTCTCGCGGGAGGGCTACGAGCAGTACTTC. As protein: CASSFSREGYEQYF. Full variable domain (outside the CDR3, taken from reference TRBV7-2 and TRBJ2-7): GAGVSQSPSNKVTEKGKDVELRCDPISGHTALYWYRQSLGQGLEFLIYFQGNSAPDKSGLPSDRFSAERTGGSVSTLTIQRTQQEDSAVYLCASSFSREGYEQYFGPGTRLTVT.

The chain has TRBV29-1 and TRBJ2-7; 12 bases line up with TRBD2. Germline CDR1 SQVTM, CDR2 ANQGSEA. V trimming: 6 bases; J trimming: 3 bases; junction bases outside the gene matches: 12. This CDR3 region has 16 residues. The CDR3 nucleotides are TGCAGCGTGGGGGGACTAGCGGGTACAAATGGCTACGAGCAGTACTTC. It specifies CSVGGLAGTNGYEQYF.

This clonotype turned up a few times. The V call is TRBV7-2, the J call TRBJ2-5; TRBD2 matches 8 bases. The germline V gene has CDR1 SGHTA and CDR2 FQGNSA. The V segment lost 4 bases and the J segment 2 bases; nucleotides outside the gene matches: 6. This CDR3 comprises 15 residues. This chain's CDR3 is CASSWGGGSQETQYF. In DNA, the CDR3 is TGTGCCAGCAGCTGGGGCGGGGGGTCGCAAGAGACCCAGTACTTC.

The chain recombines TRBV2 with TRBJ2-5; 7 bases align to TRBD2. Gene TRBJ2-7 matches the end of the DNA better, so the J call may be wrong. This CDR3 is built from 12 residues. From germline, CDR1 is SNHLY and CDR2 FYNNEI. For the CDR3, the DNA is TGTGCCAGCAGCGAGCGGGACTACGAGCAGTACTTC. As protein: CASSERDYEQYF.

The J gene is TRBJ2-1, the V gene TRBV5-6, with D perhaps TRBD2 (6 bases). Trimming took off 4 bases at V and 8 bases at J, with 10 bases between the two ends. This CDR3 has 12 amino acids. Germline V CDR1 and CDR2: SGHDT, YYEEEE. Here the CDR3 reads CASSGGGDEQFF. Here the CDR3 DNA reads TGTGCCAGCAGCGGAGGAGGGGATGAGCAGTTCTTC.

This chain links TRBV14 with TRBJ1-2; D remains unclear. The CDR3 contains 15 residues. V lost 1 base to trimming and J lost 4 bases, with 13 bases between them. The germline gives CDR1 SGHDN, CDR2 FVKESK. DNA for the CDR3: TGTGCCAGCAGCCAAGCGGGGAGTTTGGGCTATGGCTACACCTTC. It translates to CASSQAGSLGYGYTF.

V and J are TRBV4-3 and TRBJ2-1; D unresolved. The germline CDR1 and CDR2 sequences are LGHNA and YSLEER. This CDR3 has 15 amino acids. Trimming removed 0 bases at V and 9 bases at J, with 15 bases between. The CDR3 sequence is CASSQEPTTSAEQFF. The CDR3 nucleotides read TGCGCCAGCAGCCAAGAGCCCACTACCTCGGCTGAGCAGTTCTTC.

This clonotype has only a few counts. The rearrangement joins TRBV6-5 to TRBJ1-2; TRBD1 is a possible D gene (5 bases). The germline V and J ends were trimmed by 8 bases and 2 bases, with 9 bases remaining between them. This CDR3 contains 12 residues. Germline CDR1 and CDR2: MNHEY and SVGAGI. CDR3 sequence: CASWAGNYGYTF. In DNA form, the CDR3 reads TGTGCCAGCTGGGCAGGGAACTATGGCTACACCTTC.

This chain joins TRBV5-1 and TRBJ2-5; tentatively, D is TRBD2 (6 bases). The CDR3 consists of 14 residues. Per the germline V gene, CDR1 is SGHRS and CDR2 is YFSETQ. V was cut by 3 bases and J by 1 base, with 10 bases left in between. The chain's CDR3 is CASSYTGLQETQYF. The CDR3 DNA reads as TGCGCCAGCAGCTACACGGGACTCCAAGAGACCCAGTACTTC. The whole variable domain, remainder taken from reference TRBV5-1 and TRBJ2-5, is KAGVTQTPRYLIKTRGQQVTLSCSPISGHRSVSWYQQTPGQGLQFLFEYFSETQRNKGNFPGRFSGRQFSNSRSEMNVSTLELGDSALYLCASSYTGLQETQYFGPGTRLLVL.

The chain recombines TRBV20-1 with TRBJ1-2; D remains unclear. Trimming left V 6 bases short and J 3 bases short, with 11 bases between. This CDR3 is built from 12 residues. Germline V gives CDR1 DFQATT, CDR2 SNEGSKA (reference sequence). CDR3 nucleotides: TGCAGTGCAGACCGTGGGGACTATGGCTACACCTTC. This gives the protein CSADRGDYGYTF.

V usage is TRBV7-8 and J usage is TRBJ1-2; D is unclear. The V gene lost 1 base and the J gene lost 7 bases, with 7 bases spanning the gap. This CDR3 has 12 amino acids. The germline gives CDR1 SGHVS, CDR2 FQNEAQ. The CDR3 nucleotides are TGTGCCAGCAGCTTAGGCGAAGGTGGCTACACCTTC. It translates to CASSLGEGGYTF.

For the CDR3, the DNA is TGCGCCAGCAGCTTGGTGGGGCAGGTAACCTACAATGAGCAGTTCTTC. Its protein is CASSLVGQVTYNEQFF. This chain joins TRBV5-1 and TRBJ2-1, with D perhaps TRBD1 (5 bases). The CDR3 consists of 16 residues. CDR1 is SGHRS, CDR2 YFSETQ, per germline. The V end was cut by 0 bases, the J end by 2 bases, with 12 bases between.

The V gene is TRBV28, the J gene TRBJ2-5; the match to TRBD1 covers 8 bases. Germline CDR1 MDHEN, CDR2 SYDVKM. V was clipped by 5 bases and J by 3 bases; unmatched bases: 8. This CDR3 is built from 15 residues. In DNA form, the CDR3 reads TGTGCCAGCAGTCCACAGGGGGTTGTAGAAGAGACCCAGTACTTC. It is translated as CASSPQGVVEETQYF.

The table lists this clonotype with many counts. The CDR3 is CASRTQTYEQYF. CDR3 DNA: TGTGCCAGCAGAACTCAGACCTACGAGCAGTACTTC. This chain connects TRBV6-5 to TRBJ2-7, with D unclear. The CDR3 totals 12 residues. V lost 6 bases to trimming and J lost 2 bases, with 8 bases between them. Germline lookup yields CDR1 MNHEY and CDR2 SVGAGI.